Described below is a single TCR beta chain sequence and its context. Its antigen is not identified. The source of the sample is a study of long-term antiretroviral therapy in people with HIV. Sequencing used immunoSEQ v3.0 at survey level. The repertoire was sequenced with immunoSEQ multiplex PCR; TCRdb's copy has only in-frame clones and lacks some. The sample contains 17,000 or so clones, over 75% of which appear only once. General observations from the study: Documentation of ART adherence, viral resistance or therapy changes was absent. In the period from the mid-2000s to the late 2010s, blood was collected, possibly under older ART regimens. Pre-ART clonal expansions dominated every time point's repertoire.

Germline V gene lookup returns CDR1 MNHEY and CDR2 SMNVEV (reference sequence). V dropped 5 bases and J dropped 3 bases, with 23 bases sitting between them. CDR3 length equals 18 residues. Sample: unsorted PBMCs, taken 0.3 years after starting antiretroviral therapy. The clonotype comes from a man aged 18 to 30 with HIV. This chain links TRBV27 with TRBJ1-5; possible D gene TRBD1, 6 bases. CDR3 sequence reads: CASSTRSRGLAFNQPQHF. Here the CDR3 DNA reads TGTGCCAGCAGTACCAGGTCCCGGGGGCTGGCCTTCAATCAGCCCCAGCATTTT.